This TCR beta chain is from a study of response to subunit inactivated influenza vaccine. Germline assignment: CDR1 MNHEY and CDR2 SVGAGI. CDR3 length equals 15 residues. With V trimmed by 1 base and J by 6 bases, 3 bases remained unmatched. TCRdb reprocessed the RT-PCR reads with MiXCR, giving one entry per CDR3 protein. The data contain about 540,000 distinct CDR3 sequences, less than 25% of them singletons. These records were also assigned to another study, of T cells expressing NK-cell markers. This second study says: TCR beta libraries carry UMIs added by 5'RACE template switching. Sorted CD3+CD56-NKG2C+, CD3+CD56+NKG2C+ and CD3+CD56+NKG2C- T cells supplied the TCR beta repertoires.

The specimen comprised CD4+ T cells sorted from PBMCs, sampled 12 days after vaccination. This TCR came from a man aged 45-65 years who received an inactivated influenza vaccine. This chain joins TRBV6-5 and TRBJ1-6; 7 bases are shared with TRBD1. The CDR3 bases are TGTGCCAGCAGTTACTTGGGACAGTTTAATTCACCCCTCCACTTT. It is translated as CASSYLGQFNSPLHF.